These 30 T cell receptor beta chains originate from one sample sequenced in a study of T-cell memory formation after mild COVID-19. TCRdb redid the calling of the 5' RACE reads with MiXCR, one entry per CDR3 protein. The sample has some 450,000 distinct CDR3 sequences, about a sixth seen once; the top ten hold roughly a fifth. The sample comprised PBMCs or a T cell subset sorted from them (not recorded which). The receptors stem from a young man who had mild COVID-19 (a few samples of this study predate the infection). Cell type and time point are not known.

The gene calls are TRBV6-2 or TRBV6-3 and TRBJ2-7; the match to TRBD1 covers 7 bases. The germline V gene has CDR1 MNHEY and CDR2 SVGEGT. The CDR3 has 12 amino acids. V lost 5 bases to trimming and J lost 5 bases; unmatched junction nucleotides: 3. The chain's CDR3 is CASSLQGHEQYV. CDR3 DNA: TGTGCCAGCAGTCTACAGGGGCACGAGCAGTACGTC.

This clonotype showed up just a few times. The chain links TRBV12-3 or TRBV12-4 to TRBJ2-7; D is unresolved. The CDR3 covers 14 residues. V lost 5 bases, J lost 5 bases, and 16 bases lay in between. CDR3 protein: CASSPGFFRHEQYF. The CDR3 DNA reads TGTGCCAGCAGTCCGGGCTTCTTCAGACACGAGCAGTACTTC.

In this sample, this clonotype turned up a few times. V is TRBV5-1 and J is TRBJ2-1; D is uncertain. Germline V gene lookup returns CDR1 SGHRS and CDR2 YFSETQ. V lost 2 bases, J lost 2 bases, and 8 bases lay in between. This CDR3 has 14 residues. CDR3 DNA sequence: TGCGCCAGCAGCTTAGGGCAGGCCTACAATGAGCAGTTCTTC. Amino acids: CASSLGQAYNEQFF.

This rearrangement joins TRBV5-1 to TRBJ2-7, with D perhaps given as TRBD1 or TRBD2 (5 bases each). Germline V gene lookup returns CDR1 SGHRS and CDR2 YFSETQ. V lost 4 bases to trimming and J lost 2 bases, with 22 bases between them. CDR3 length: 17 residues. CDR3 region: CASSALGTSHRTYEQYF. Here the CDR3 DNA reads TGCGCCAGCAGCGCCCTCGGGACCTCCCACAGAACCTACGAGCAGTACTTC.

The chain couples TRBV4-3 to TRBJ2-7; D gene unclear. V lost 0 bases to trimming and J lost 3 bases, with 9 bases between them. CDR1 and CDR2 from the germline V gene are LGHNA and YSLEER. The CDR3 has 14 residues. CDR3 sequence: CASSQEPLNYEQYF. CDR3 DNA: TGCGCCAGCAGCCAAGAACCACTGAACTACGAGCAGTACTTC.

The chain uses TRBV3-1 and TRBJ2-7; D remains ambiguous. The V gene's germline CDR1 is LGHDT and CDR2 YNNKEL (reference sequence). The CDR3 is 15 amino acids. Between the trimmed V and J ends, which lost 0 bases and 3 bases, there was a span of 12 bases. The CDR3 sequence is CASSQDARYLYEQYF. CDR3 DNA sequence: TGTGCCAGCAGCCAAGATGCGAGATACCTCTACGAGCAGTACTTC.

This clonotype turned up a few times. The chain links TRBV7-3 to TRBJ2-3; a weak D match, TRBD1 (5 bases). Germline CDR1 and CDR2: SGHTA and FQGTGA. The germline V and J ends were trimmed by 4 bases and 4 bases, with 18 bases remaining between them. The CDR3 runs 16 residues. The CDR3: CASSSPGKDLADTQYF. The CDR3 DNA is TGTGCCAGCAGCTCCCCAGGGAAAGATCTCGCAGATACGCAGTATTTT.

This clonotype was detected many times. V and J are TRBV14 and TRBJ2-2, with TRBD2 identical over 13 bases. V lost 3 bases, J lost 4 bases, and 5 bases stayed unmatched. Germline loops: CDR1 SGHDN, CDR2 FVKESK. The CDR3 covers 17 residues. This CDR3 is CASSHTRTSGGTGELFF. CDR3 sequence (DNA): TGTGCCAGCAGCCACACGAGGACTAGCGGGGGCACCGGGGAGCTGTTTTTT.

Ten or more counts support this clonotype. V and J are TRBV7-2 and TRBJ1-4; D is undetermined. Trimming shortened V by 2 bases and J by 8 bases, and 3 bases separated the two germline ends. The germline V gene has CDR1 SGHTA and CDR2 FQGNSA. The CDR3 totals 11 residues. The CDR3 reads CASSLSEKLFF. The DNA of the CDR3 is TGTGCCAGCAGCTTATCCGAAAAACTGTTTTTT.

V and J are TRBV6-2 or TRBV6-3 and TRBJ2-3, with a tentative D call TRBD1 (5 bases). The CDR3 loop spans 14 amino acids. V was pared by 2 bases and J by 5 bases, with 11 bases between. Per germline, CDR1 MNHEY and CDR2 SVGEGT. The CDR3 bases are TGTGCCAGCAGTTACGGGCAGACAGTAGATACGCAGTATTTT. It encodes CASSYGQTVDTQYF.

This clonotype has just a few counts. The CDR3 DNA reads as TGTGCCAGCAGTTACTGGGACCGCTACAATGAGCAGTTCTTC. It codes for CASSYWDRYNEQFF. This sequence joins TRBV6-2 or TRBV6-3 and TRBJ2-1, with D perhaps TRBD1 or TRBD2 (5 bases each). Germline loops: CDR1 MNHEY, CDR2 SVGEGT. The V and J ends lost 1 base and 3 bases respectively, with 7 bases between them. The CDR3 has 14 amino acids.

This CDR3 is CASMGFADTQYF. The CDR3 region has the DNA TGTGCCAGCATGGGGTTCGCAGATACGCAGTATTTT. The chain is built from TRBV28 and TRBJ2-3; D uncertain. The CDR3 covers 12 residues. Deletions cut 7 bases from V and 4 bases from J, with 9 bases between. Per the germline V gene, CDR1 is MDHEN and CDR2 is SYDVKM.

This clonotype was observed a few times. CDR3 sequence: CSARDFTEGTDTQYF. CDR3 nucleotide sequence: TGCAGTGCTAGAGATTTTACTGAGGGCACAGATACGCAGTATTTT. The J gene is TRBJ2-3, the V gene TRBV20-1; D unresolved. Deletions cut 0 bases from V and 1 base from J, with 11 bases between. Per germline, CDR1 DFQATT and CDR2 SNEGSKA (reference sequence). The CDR3 has 15 amino acids.

The CDR3 bases are TGCGCCAGCAGCCGGCCGGGGACGAAAGCTTTCTTT. Translated: CASSRPGTKAFF. The chain combines TRBV4-3 with TRBJ1-1; D possibly corresponds to TRBD1 (5 bases). Germline V CDR1 and CDR2: LGHNA, YSLEER. This CDR3 region has 12 residues. Trimming pared 4 bases from V and 9 bases from J, leaving 12 bases between.

On this clonotype: The junction departs from germline at one end; a sequencing error may be responsible. The V call is TRBV12-3 or TRBV12-4, the J call TRBJ2-3; weak D call: TRBD2 (5 bases). CDR3 length equals 12 residues. The CDR3 reads CASSSLAGGVHF. CDR3 sequence (DNA): TGTGCCAGCAGTTCTTTGGCGGGCGGCGTTCATTTT.

This rearrangement joins TRBV28 to TRBJ2-1; 11 bases line up with TRBD2. After removal of 7 bases from V and 4 bases from J, the junction contained 6 bases not matched to a gene. There are 15 residues in the CDR3. CDR1 is MDHEN, CDR2 SYDVKM, per germline. This CDR3 reads CASKNSGGAYNEQFF. The CDR3 DNA reads TGTGCCAGCAAAAATAGCGGGGGGGCTTACAATGAGCAGTTCTTC.

This clonotype appeared a few times. This chain links TRBV2 with TRBJ1-2; TRBD1 matches 10 bases. The V gene's germline CDR1 is SNHLY and CDR2 FYNNEI. The CDR3 is 13 residues long. Trimming at V came to 5 bases and at J to 9 bases, leaving 6 bases not matched to a gene. In DNA, the CDR3 is TGTGCCAGCAGTCCGGGACAGGGGATTCGCTACACCTTC. This codes for CASSPGQGIRYTF.

This sequence joins TRBV9 and TRBJ2-5; D is possibly TRBD2 (6 bases). V was pared by 0 bases and J by 5 bases, with 14 bases between. This CDR3 comprises 15 residues. Germline loops: CDR1 SGDLS, CDR2 YYNGEE. DNA for the CDR3: TGTGCCAGCAGCGTAGGAGTTGCGGCGGGGGAGACCCAGTACTTC. It specifies CASSVGVAAGETQYF.

This clonotype was detected a few times. This chain joins TRBV7-9 and TRBJ2-7; D is undetermined. Trimming removed 2 bases at V and 5 bases at J, with 7 bases between. This CDR3 spans 12 amino acids. Germline V gene sequence: CDR1 SEHNR, CDR2 FQNEAQ (reference sequence). The CDR3 nucleotides are TGTGCCAGCAGCTTAAAATCCCACGAGCAGTACTTC. This gives the protein CASSLKSHEQYF.

This clonotype was found a few times. The chain has TRBV7-2 and TRBJ2-3, with D maybe TRBD2 (6 bases). Trimming pared 4 bases from V and 6 bases from J, leaving 11 bases between. The V gene's germline CDR1 is SGHTA and CDR2 FQGNSA. The CDR3 runs to 13 residues. As DNA, the CDR3 is TGTGCCAGCAGCTGGGGACTGCCGGATACGCAGTATTTT. Protein product: CASSWGLPDTQYF.

This clonotype was seen a handful of times. The V and J genes are TRBV7-3 and TRBJ2-3; D is perhaps TRBD1 or TRBD2 (5 bases each). Germline V CDR1 and CDR2: SGHTA, FQGTGA. V shed 1 base and J shed 7 bases, with 6 bases lying between them. The CDR3 has 12 residues. In nucleotides, the CDR3 is TGTGCCAGCAGCTTAAGGGGGAATACGCAGTATTTT. Protein: CASSLRGNTQYF.

J is TRBJ2-4 and V is TRBV2, with 10 positions matching TRBD2. Germline assignment: CDR1 SNHLY and CDR2 FYNNEI. The CDR3 covers 16 residues. The ends lost 7 bases at V and 4 bases at J; junction bases unmatched: 10. This chain's CDR3 is CASTRSPSGGKNIQYF. The CDR3 DNA sequence: TGTGCCAGCACACGTTCGCCTAGCGGGGGAAAAAACATTCAGTACTTC.

The chain has TRBV11-2 and TRBJ1-6; the D gene is possibly TRBD1 (5 bases). CDR3 length equals 14 residues. Trimming took 0 bases from V and 10 from J, leaving 10 bases between them. CDR1 and CDR2 (germline): SGHAT, FQNNGV. CDR3 loop: CASSLEGLKSPLHF. Here the CDR3 DNA reads TGTGCCAGCAGCTTAGAGGGACTCAAGTCACCCCTCCACTTT.

This clonotype came up a few times. The chain links TRBV15 to TRBJ2-5; tentatively, D is TRBD1 (5 bases). CDR3 length: 14 amino acids. V was clipped by 3 bases and J by 1 base, with 9 bases between them. From germline, CDR1 is LNHNV and CDR2 YYDKDF (reference sequence). DNA for the CDR3: TGTGCCACCAGCAGTCGTAGGGGCCAAGAGACCCAGTACTTC. Translated: CATSSRRGQETQYF.

This chain links TRBV12-3 or TRBV12-4 with TRBJ2-3, with a tentative D call TRBD2 (6 bases). V was trimmed by 6 bases and J by 6 bases, leaving 13 bases between them. The CDR3 length is 13 residues. CDR3 amino acids: CASRDPGRDTQYF. Written as DNA, the CDR3 is TGTGCCAGCAGAGACCCAGGGAGGGATACGCAGTATTTT.

This chain joins TRBV4-1 and TRBJ2-2; 9 nucleotides match TRBD1. Trimming removed 4 bases from V and 6 bases from J; junction bases left unmatched: 12. This CDR3 spans 17 amino acids. Germline values: CDR1 MGHRA, CDR2 YSYEKL. In DNA form, the CDR3 reads TGCGCCAGCAGCCCGGGGACAGGGACCTTCAGCCCCGGGGAGCTGTTTTTT. Encoded protein: CASSPGTGTFSPGELFF.

This clonotype was seen a single time. The rearrangement joins TRBV7-2 to TRBJ1-5; the D gene is possibly TRBD1 (6 bases). The CDR3 runs 11 residues. Germline loops: CDR1 SGHTA, CDR2 FQGNSA. V was pared by 4 bases and J by 11 bases, with 9 bases between. CDR3 amino acids: CASSSGTTQHF. CDR3 bases: TGTGCCAGCAGCTCAGGGACAACCCAGCATTTT.

This clonotype was found many times. The V call is TRBV6-5, the J call TRBJ1-2, with D hard to call. The CDR3 covers 11 residues. The V gene's germline CDR1 is MNHEY and CDR2 SVGAGI. Trimming stripped 6 bases from V and 4 bases from J, with 6 bases between. CDR3 region: CASRGAYGYTF. The CDR3 nucleotides are TGTGCCAGCAGGGGAGCCTATGGCTACACCTTC.

This clonotype came up many times. The chain couples TRBV5-1 to TRBJ2-1, with D perhaps assigned TRBD1 or TRBD2 (5 bases each). CDR1 is SGHRS and CDR2 is YFSETQ in the germline V gene. The ends were cut back, 0 bases at V and 0 bases at J, with 10 bases in the middle. This CDR3 contains 16 residues. The CDR3 sequence is CASSLGGAGSYNEQFF. The CDR3 region has the DNA TGCGCCAGCAGCTTGGGGGGCGCGGGCTCCTACAATGAGCAGTTCTTC.

J is TRBJ1-4 and V is TRBV2; D gene ambiguous. This CDR3 is built from 12 residues. From germline, CDR1 is SNHLY and CDR2 FYNNEI. Trimming took 1 base from V and 5 from J, leaving 2 bases between them. CDR3: CASSEENEKLFF. Written as DNA, the CDR3 is TGTGCCAGCAGTGAAGAAAATGAAAAACTGTTTTTT.